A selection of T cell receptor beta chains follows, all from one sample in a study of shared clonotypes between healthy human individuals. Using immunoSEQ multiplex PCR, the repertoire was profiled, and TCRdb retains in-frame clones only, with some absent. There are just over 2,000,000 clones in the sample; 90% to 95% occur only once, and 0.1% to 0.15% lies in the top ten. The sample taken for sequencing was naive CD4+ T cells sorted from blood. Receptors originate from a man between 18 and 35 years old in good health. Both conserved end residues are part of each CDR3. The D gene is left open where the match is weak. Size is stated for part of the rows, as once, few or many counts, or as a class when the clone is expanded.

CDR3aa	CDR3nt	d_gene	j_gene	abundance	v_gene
CASSRTFEAFF	TGTGCCAGCAGCCGGACGTTTGAAGCTTTCTTT	NA	TRBJ1-1	NA	TRBV14
CASSQDNTGELFF	TGTGCCAGCAGCCAAGATAACACCGGGGAGCTGTTTTTT	NA	TRBJ2-2	NA	TRBV7-3
CASSPDGPGETQYF	TGTGCCAGCAGCCCGGACGGCCCCGGGGAGACCCAGTACTTC	NA	TRBJ2-5	NA	TRBV5-4
CASSSGTSPYEQFF	TGCGCCAGCAGCTCCGGGACTAGCCCATATGAGCAGTTCTTC	TRBD2	TRBJ2-1	NA	TRBV5-1
CASSPHSGNYEQYF	TGTGCCAGCTCACCCCATTCGGGGAACTACGAGCAGTACTTC	NA	TRBJ2-7	few	TRBV18
CASSAGTGNGYTF	TGTGCCAGCAGCGCCGGGACCGGGAATGGCTACACCTTC	NA	TRBJ1-2	NA	TRBV6-5
CASSTLPGDQPQHF	TGTGCCAGCAGCACATTACCTGGAGATCAGCCCCAGCATTTT	NA	TRBJ1-5	NA	TRBV9
CASIRLAGKVNEQFF	TGTGCCAGCATCAGACTAGCGGGAAAGGTCAATGAGCAGTTCTTC	TRBD2	TRBJ2-1	NA	TRBV11-2
CASSLASVGEEAFF	TGTGCCAGCAGCTTAGCCTCCGTAGGAGAAGAAGCTTTCTTT	NA	TRBJ1-1	NA	TRBV7-2
CASSGGNEQFF	TGTGCCAGCAGTGGAGGGAATGAGCAGTTCTTC	NA	TRBJ2-1	NA	TRBV9
CASSFTGLAASEQYF	TGTGCCAGCAGCTTCACGGGACTAGCGGCCTCCGAGCAGTACTTC	TRBD2	TRBJ2-7	NA	TRBV5-4
CSVSRRLGNTEAFF	TGCAGCGTTTCCCGCAGACTTGGGAACACTGAAGCTTTCTTT	NA	TRBJ1-1	NA	TRBV29-1
CASSQSSGEKLFF	TGTGCCAGCTCCCAATCGAGCGGGGAAAAACTGTTTTTT	NA	TRBJ1-4	NA	TRBV18
CASSSTLGDYEQYF	TGCGCCAGCAGCTCTACCCTGGGCGACTACGAGCAGTACTTC	NA	TRBJ2-7	NA	TRBV5-1
CASSMGQGNYGYTF	TGTGCCAGTAGTATGGGACAGGGGAACTATGGCTACACCTTC	TRBD1	TRBJ1-2	NA	TRBV19
CASSPRGEKLFF	TGTGCCAGCAGCCCCCGAGGGGAAAAACTGTTTTTT	NA	TRBJ1-4	NA	TRBV6-5
CASSPELAGINEQFF	TGTGCCAGCAGCCCCGAACTAGCGGGAATCAATGAGCAGTTCTTC	TRBD2	TRBJ2-1	NA	TRBV6-5
CSVEDQGEHGPDTQYF	TGCAGCGTTGAAGATCAAGGTGAGCATGGGCCAGATACGCAGTATTTT	NA	TRBJ2-3	NA	TRBV29-1
CAWSDSFGSTDTQYF	TGTGCCTGGAGTGATTCCTTTGGGAGCACAGATACGCAGTATTTT	NA	TRBJ2-3	NA	TRBV30
CASSFAAASLAKNIQYF	TGTGCCAGCAGCTTCGCCGCCGCCAGTCTAGCCAAAAACATTCAGTACTTC	NA	TRBJ2-4	NA	TRBV11-2
CASSYSGGRLNTEAFF	TGTGCCAGCAGTTACTCGGGGGGACGGCTGAACACTGAAGCTTTCTTT	NA	TRBJ1-1	NA	TRBV6-5
CASSQSPGLQTTDTQYF	TGTGCCAGCAGCCAGAGCCCGGGACTACAAACCACAGATACGCAGTATTTT	TRBD2	TRBJ2-3	NA	TRBV9
CASSLPGGYGYTF	TGTGCCAGCAGCTTACCCGGGGGCTATGGCTACACCTTC	NA	TRBJ1-2	NA	TRBV11-3
CASSEFPGQGPTEAFF	TGTGCCAGCAGTGAATTCCCCGGACAGGGTCCCACTGAAGCTTTCTTT	TRBD1	TRBJ1-1	NA	TRBV25-1
CASSRGTPLNTEAFF	TGTGCCAGCAGTCGGGGGACACCTCTGAACACTGAAGCTTTCTTT	NA	TRBJ1-1	NA	TRBV7-2
CAFTDNSNQPQHF	TGTGCCTTTACAGATAATAGCAATCAGCCCCAGCATTTT	NA	TRBJ1-5	NA	TRBV30
CASSSGPQREQYF	TGTGCCAGCAGCTCAGGCCCGCAACGCGAGCAGTACTTC	NA	TRBJ2-7	once	TRBV7-2
CAWSVGLANEQFF	TGTGCCTGGAGTGTTGGACTAGCAAATGAGCAGTTCTTC	TRBD2	TRBJ2-1	NA	TRBV30
CASSLGQNQETQYF	TGCGCCAGCAGCTTGGGACAGAACCAAGAGACCCAGTACTTC	NA	TRBJ2-5	NA	TRBV5-1
CASSLGGYNQPQHF	TGTGCCAGCAGTTTGGGGGGATACAATCAGCCCCAGCATTTT	NA	TRBJ1-5	NA	TRBV28
CASSLTAIQGELFF	TGCGCCAGCAGCTTGACGGCCATTCAGGGGGAGCTGTTTTTT	NA	TRBJ2-2	NA	TRBV5-1
CASSTSGDTDTQYF	TGTGCCAGCAGTACTAGCGGGGACACAGATACGCAGTATTTT	TRBD2	TRBJ2-3	once	TRBV28
CASSSMTDLNTEAFF	TGCGCCAGCAGCTCTATGACGGACCTGAACACTGAAGCTTTCTTT	NA	TRBJ1-1	NA	TRBV5-1
CASSENSASGGYGNTQYF	TGTGCCAGCAGTGAAAATTCCGCTAGCGGGGGGTATGGAAATACGCAGTATTTT	TRBD2	TRBJ2-3	NA	TRBV2
CASSVYEETQYF	TGCGCCAGCAGCGTTTACGAAGAGACCCAGTACTTC	NA	TRBJ2-5	once	TRBV5-1
CASTRGVGGEQFF	TGTGCCAGCACCCGCGGGGTTGGAGGTGAGCAGTTCTTC	NA	TRBJ2-1	once	TRBV27
CASSQGGGSPLHF	TGTGCCAGCTCACAAGGCGGCGGTTCACCCCTCCACTTT	NA	TRBJ1-6	NA	TRBV18
CASSLFADSNQPQHF	TGTGCCAGCAGTTTATTCGCAGATAGCAATCAGCCCCAGCATTTT	NA	TRBJ1-5	NA	TRBV28
CASSEDSPQLNYGYTF	TGTGCCAGCAGCGAGGACAGCCCACAACTTAACTATGGCTACACCTTC	NA	TRBJ1-2	once	TRBV11-1
CASSVTGVETQYF	TGTGCCAGCAGCGTCACAGGGGTCGAGACCCAGTACTTC	TRBD1	TRBJ2-5	NA	TRBV9
CASRGVSNTEAFF	TGTGCCAGCAGGGGTGTAAGCAACACTGAAGCTTTCTTT	NA	TRBJ1-1	NA	TRBV6-5
CASSLRGREGYTF	TGTGCCAGCAGCTTAAGGGGGCGGGAAGGCTACACCTTC	TRBD1	TRBJ1-2	NA	TRBV7-2
CASSPGPVDEKLFF	TGTGCCAGCAGCCCAGGTCCGGTTGATGAAAAACTGTTTTTT	NA	TRBJ1-4	once	TRBV6-5
CASSQDSPGQGYQPQHF	TGTGCCAGCAGTCAAGACTCTCCGGGACAGGGGTATCAGCCCCAGCATTTT	TRBD1	TRBJ1-5	NA	TRBV2
CASSMRQGERWVQPQHF	TGTGCCAGTAGTATGAGGCAGGGGGAAAGATGGGTTCAGCCCCAGCATTTT	TRBD1	TRBJ1-5	NA	TRBV19
CASGSQSKSGGRETQYF	TGTGCTAGTGGTTCACAATCGAAATCAGGGGGACGGGAGACCCAGTACTTC	TRBD1	TRBJ2-5	NA	TRBV12-5
CASSLIVGGSYNEQFF	TGTGCCAGCAGCTTGATAGTCGGGGGCTCCTACAATGAGCAGTTCTTC	NA	TRBJ2-1	NA	TRBV7-9
CASSTGLVETQYF	TGTGCCAGCAGCACCGGACTAGTAGAGACCCAGTACTTC	TRBD2	TRBJ2-5	NA	TRBV7-6
CASSYGGVHTEAFF	TGTGCCAGCAGTTATGGAGGGGTCCACACTGAAGCTTTCTTT	NA	TRBJ1-1	NA	TRBV6-5
CASSSEVRQYF	TGTGCCAGCAGTTCCGAGGTCCGGCAGTACTTC	NA	TRBJ2-7	NA	TRBV6-5
CASSIQNTGELFF	TGTGCCAGTAGTATCCAGAACACCGGGGAGCTGTTTTTT	NA	TRBJ2-2	NA	TRBV19
CASSQGWQGATDTQYF	TGCGCCAGCAGCCAAGGGTGGCAGGGTGCCACAGATACGCAGTATTTT	NA	TRBJ2-3	NA	TRBV4-1